Listed below are T cell receptor beta chains from one sample, sequenced in a study of STAT5B mutations in CD4+ large granular lymphocyte leukemia. Data came from immunoSEQ multiplex PCR; TCRdb stores just in-frame clones and leaves some out. The sample shows 30,000 to 35,000 clones, about two thirds of them seen only once. The sample taken for sequencing was CD4+ T cells from blood buffy coats. The receptors here all came from a human donor in good health. CDR3s include the opening cysteine and the closing phenylalanine or tryptophan. D genes are given only for firm matches. Only some rows state a clone size, as once, few, many or a class for expanded clones.

TRBJ2-3 | - | TRBV2 | - | 14 | CASTWRGSTDTQYF | TGTGCCAGCACTTGGCGGGGTTCCACAGATACGCAGTATTTT
TRBJ2-7 | - | TRBV27 | - | 13 | CASKAGWTYEQYF | TGTGCCAGTAAGGCAGGGTGGACCTACGAGCAGTACTTC
TRBJ2-7 | - | TRBV29-1 | - | 14 | CSVEDPEGAYEQYF | TGCAGCGTTGAAGACCCCGAGGGGGCCTACGAGCAGTACTTC
TRBJ1-4 | - | TRBV2 | TRBD1 | 14 | CASGREGQSEKLFF | TGTGCCAGCGGAAGAGAGGGACAGAGTGAAAAACTGTTTTTT
TRBJ1-6 | - | TRBV4-1 | TRBD1 | 17 | CASSQKDPGQGYSPLHF | TGCGCCAGCAGCCAGAAAGACCCGGGACAGGGGTATTCACCCCTCCACTTT
TRBJ2-7 | - | TRBV7-3 | - | 15 | CASSLTGGGIYEQYF | TGTGCCAGCAGCTTAACAGGGGGCGGGATATACGAGCAGTACTTC
TRBJ1-5 | medium-sized | TRBV10-3 | - | 13 | CAISDGRAKVQHF | TGTGCCATCAGTGACGGAAGGGCAAAGGTCCAGCATTTT
TRBJ2-7 | - | TRBV7-3 | TRBD2 | 15 | CASSLEAGGVYEQYF | TGTGCCAGCAGCTTGGAAGCGGGGGGGGTCTACGAGCAGTACTTC
TRBJ2-3 | - | TRBV7-8 | - | 11 | CASRRTDTQYF | TGTGCCAGCAGGCGGACAGATACGCAGTATTTT
TRBJ1-1 | few | TRBV19 | - | 15 | CASNLHRSGVAEAFF | TGTGCCAGTAATCTCCATCGGTCTGGGGTGGCTGAAGCTTTCTTT
TRBJ2-7 | - | TRBV10-3 | - | 16 | CAISESVGPGTYEQYF | TGTGCCATCAGTGAGTCGGTGGGGCCAGGGACCTACGAGCAGTACTTC
TRBJ2-3 | few | TRBV5-1 | - | 15 | CASSVGWRGGDTQYF | TGCGCCAGCAGCGTGGGGTGGAGGGGTGGAGATACGCAGTATTTT
TRBJ1-6 | - | TRBV27 | TRBD1 | 16 | CASRPGTGSGNSPLHF | TGTGCCAGCAGGCCCGGGACAGGGTCGGGAAATTCACCCCTCCACTTT
TRBJ2-2 | - | TRBV19 | - | 14 | CASSIAGDTGELFF | TGTGCCAGTAGTATTGCCGGGGACACCGGGGAGCTGTTTTTT
TRBJ1-6 | - | TRBV6-1 | - | 14 | CASSEEDGISPLHF | TGTGCCAGCAGTGAAGAGGATGGTATTTCACCCCTCCACTTT
TRBJ2-7 | - | TRBV11-2 | - | 13 | CASSFSRAGEQYF | TGTGCCAGCAGCTTTTCCAGGGCGGGCGAGCAGTACTTC
TRBJ1-6 | - | TRBV2 | - | 11 | CASAYNSPLHF | TGTGCCAGCGCCTATAATTCACCCCTCCACTTT
TRBJ1-4 | - | TRBV2 | - | 13 | CASRRGGNEKLFF | TGTGCCAGCAGGAGGGGCGGGAATGAAAAACTGTTTTTT
TRBJ2-5 | - | TRBV16 | TRBD1 | 14 | CASSHRQGLETQYF | TGTGCCAGCAGCCATCGACAGGGGCTCGAGACCCAGTACTTC
TRBJ1-1 | - | TRBV18 | - | 13 | CASSPSSNTEAFF | TGTGCCAGCTCACCCTCCAGTAACACTGAAGCTTTCTTT
TRBJ1-1 | few | TRBV19 | - | 13 | CASRQNMNTEAFF | TGTGCCAGTAGGCAGAACATGAACACTGAAGCTTTCTTT
TRBJ1-1 | few | TRBV14 | TRBD1 | 15 | CASSRGQVQNTEAFF | TGTGCCAGCAGCCGCGGACAGGTTCAGAACACTGAAGCTTTCTTT
TRBJ2-1 | - | TRBV5-1 | TRBD2 | 17 | CASSLARTSGGADEQFF | TGCGCCAGCAGCTTGGCCAGGACTAGCGGGGGGGCGGATGAGCAGTTCTTC
TRBJ1-1 | - | TRBV11-3 | - | 14 | CASSLAYDSTEAFF | TGTGCCAGCAGCTTAGCGTATGACAGCACTGAAGCTTTCTTT
TRBJ1-2 | - | TRBV19 | - | 11 | CASSNPWGYTF | TGTGCCAGTAGCAACCCGTGGGGCTACACCTTC
TRBJ2-7 | - | TRBV7-6 | - | 12 | CASSSAGYEQYF | TGTGCCAGCAGCTCGGCGGGTTACGAGCAGTACTTC
TRBJ1-5 | - | TRBV5-5 | - | 14 | CASSSRQDSQPQHF | TGTGCCAGCAGCTCCCGACAGGATTCTCAGCCCCAGCATTTT
TRBJ2-1 | - | TRBV6-7 | - | 13 | CAEQAGADNEQFF | TGTGCCGAGCAAGCGGGCGCAGACAATGAGCAGTTCTTC
TRBJ2-7 | - | TRBV29-1 | TRBD1 | 12 | CSVITGGHEQYF | TGCAGCGTTATTACAGGGGGCCACGAGCAGTACTTC
TRBJ2-1 | - | TRBV4-2 | - | 15 | CASTQGGGVLNEQFF | TGTGCCAGCACCCAGGGGGGGGGCGTACTCAATGAGCAGTTCTTC
TRBJ1-2 | - | TRBV29-1 | - | 12 | CSGGGQGYGYTF | TGCAGCGGGGGGGGCCAGGGCTATGGCTACACCTTC
TRBJ2-3 | - | TRBV7-9 | TRBD2 | 16 | CASSLSGGASTDTQYF | TGTGCCAGCAGCTTATCGGGGGGGGCCAGCACAGATACGCAGTATTTT
TRBJ2-5 | - | TRBV11-3 | - | 16 | CASSFGQGGIQETQYF | TGTGCCAGCAGCTTCGGGCAGGGAGGAATCCAAGAGACCCAGTACTTC
TRBJ2-1 | - | TRBV7-2 | - | 17 | CASSLGPGGSSYNEQFF | TGTGCCAGCAGCTTAGGGCCCGGGGGCAGCTCCTACAATGAGCAGTTCTTC
TRBJ2-5 | - | TRBV9 | - | 14 | CASSVGGAGETQYF | TGTGCCAGCAGCGTAGGGGGTGCCGGGGAGACCCAGTACTTC
TRBJ2-1 | - | TRBV7-9 | TRBD2 | 15 | CASTLVTSGDNEQFF | TGTGCCAGCACCTTAGTGACTAGCGGGGACAATGAGCAGTTCTTC
TRBJ1-1 | few | TRBV6-6 | - | 14 | CASSSSGTRQRAFF | TGTGCCAGCAGTTCCTCCGGGACAAGACAACGAGCTTTCTTT
TRBJ1-6 | - | TRBV19 | - | 14 | CASSIADTNSPLHF | TGTGCCAGTAGTATAGCCGACACCAATTCACCCCTCCACTTT
TRBJ2-4 | - | TRBV6-1 | - | 15 | CASSEGLGSKNIQYF | TGTGCCAGCAGTGAGGGGCTGGGTTCCAAAAACATTCAGTACTTC
TRBJ2-7 | - | TRBV11-2 | - | 15 | CASSPEGGIVYEQYF | TGTGCCAGCAGCCCGGAGGGGGGAATCGTCTACGAGCAGTACTTC
TRBJ1-5 | - | TRBV4-3 | - | 13 | CASSQAIGEPQHF | TGCGCCAGCAGCCAAGCCATTGGGGAGCCCCAGCATTTT
TRBJ2-7 | - | TRBV11-2 | - | 15 | CASSLSSQGAYEQYF | TGTGCCAGCAGCTTGTCCTCCCAGGGAGCCTACGAGCAGTACTTC
TRBJ1-6 | once | TRBV27 | TRBD1 | 15 | CASSLLGTGESPLHF | TGTGCCAGCAGTTTATTGGGGACAGGGGAATCACCCCTCCACTTT